Sequencing of this T cell receptor (beta chain) was carried out in a study of follicular helper T cells after annual influenza vaccination. Assay used: immunoSEQ multiplex PCR; TCRdb lists only in-frame clones, some missing. The sample records just over 8,500 clones, around 80% being singletons. This CDR3 comprises 14 residues. J gave up 11 bases and V 4 bases, and 12 bases lay outside the gene matches. Germline assignment: CDR1 LNHDA and CDR2 SQIVND (reference sequence). Described time point: 2013-2014 season, 7 days after vaccination. The rearrangement uses TRBV19 and TRBJ2-7; TRBD1 agrees at 9 bases. The sequence was collected from an adult who received the influenza vaccine. The sequenced sample was CXCR5+ CD38- circulating T follicular helper cells from blood, obtained 7 days after influenza vaccination. Subset indicated: circulating Tfh, non-naive CD4+CXCR5+PD-1+ (ICOS+CD38+ or ICOS-CD38-). The CDR3 loop is CASSTIGKGQGKYF. The CDR3 bases are TGTGCCAGTAGTACCATCGGCAAAGGACAGGGGAAGTACTTC.